This TCR beta chain was profiled in a study of beta chain features in type 1 diabetes. Whole-study results and caveats: Comparison showed that naive, central memory and Treg TCRB repertoires appeared more similar among patients than among healthy donors.

Of note for this clone: Its antigen remains unknown. Other DNA sequences in this sample translate to the same CDR3.

Sorting with CD45RO/CCR7/CD25/CD127/CD95/CD27 yielded naive, central memory, regulatory and stem-like memory CD4+ cells. The isolated RNA, all of it, was reverse transcribed, so expressed TCRB transcripts were what got sequenced. Sequencing used immunoSEQ multiplex PCR; TCRdb keeps in-frame clones, though not all of them. The table has around 500,000 clones, around 30% seen once. Sequencing was performed on naive CD4+ T cells from blood. The receptor was derived from a man between 18 and 35 years old in good health.

The chain's CDR3 is CASSLGSQETQYF. CDR3 nucleotide sequence: TGTGCCAGCAGCTTGGGCAGCCAAGAGACCCAGTACTTC. V is TRBV7-9 and J is TRBJ2-5; D call uncertain. Trimming removed 3 bases at V and 1 base at J, with 6 bases between. The CDR3 is made up of 13 amino acids. The germline CDR1 and CDR2 sequences are SEHNR and FQNEAQ (reference sequence).